One sample yielded the 21 T cell receptor beta chains listed below, sequenced in a study of T cell responses to AZD1222 COVID-19 vaccine. The table came from immunoSEQ multiplex PCR; TCRdb's copy has only in-frame clones and leaves some out. The table includes about 130,000 clones, more than 85% detected once. Sequences were derived from peripheral blood, sampled on day 0 of AZD1222 vaccination. The source is an adult in good health.

CDR3 in DNA: TGTGCCAGCAGCATTAACGGGATTGGTGAAAAACTGTTTTTT. Amino acids: CASSINGIGEKLFF. This chain joins TRBV7-9 and TRBJ1-4; D not certain. This CDR3 comprises 14 residues. Germline CDR1 is SEHNR and CDR2 is FQNEAQ (reference sequence). Trimming stripped 5 bases from V and 7 bases from J, with 14 bases between.

The chain couples TRBV5-1 to TRBJ1-4; D might be TRBD1 (5 bases). V was cut by 4 bases and J by 7 bases, with 14 bases left in between. The CDR3 extends over 14 amino acids. CDR1 SGHRS and CDR2 YFSETQ come from the germline V gene. The CDR3 is CASSTSGTGEKLFF. The CDR3 DNA reads TGCGCCAGCAGCACTTCCGGGACCGGTGAAAAACTGTTTTTT.

The rearrangement links TRBV5-5 to TRBJ1-6; the D gene is possibly TRBD1 (6 bases). The CDR3 runs to 14 residues. V dropped 5 bases and J dropped 9 bases, with 15 bases sitting between them. From germline, CDR1 is SGHKS and CDR2 YYEKEE (reference sequence). Written as DNA, the CDR3 is TGTGCCAGCAGTCAAGAGGGGGAAGTTTCACCCCTCCACTTT. Its protein product is CASSQEGEVSPLHF.

Worth noting for this clone: This same CDR3 is encoded by further DNA sequences in the sample. The chain links TRBV6-5 to TRBJ1-2; TRBD1 agrees at 10 bases. This CDR3 spans 15 amino acids. V was clipped by 0 bases and J by 2 bases; unmatched bases: 0. Germline V gene lookup returns CDR1 MNHEY and CDR2 SVGAGI. The CDR3 region is CASSYSGQGNYGYTF. The CDR3 nucleotides are TGTGCCAGCAGTTACTCGGGACAGGGGAACTATGGCTACACCTTC.

This chain links TRBV5-1 with TRBJ2-1; no clear D gene. Germline CDR1 SGHRS, CDR2 YFSETQ. The CDR3 covers 15 residues. With 0 bases removed from V and 2 bases from J, the gap between germline ends came to 9 bases. The CDR3 DNA sequence: TGCGCCAGCAGCTTGGTAGGAAACACCTACAATGAGCAGTTCTTC. Its protein is CASSLVGNTYNEQFF.

This chain uses TRBV5-6 with TRBJ1-2, with D tentatively TRBD1 (5 bases). The V end lost 4 bases, the J end lost 3 bases, and 16 bases lay between the germline ends. Germline CDR1 is SGHDT and CDR2 is YYEEEE. The CDR3 contains 15 residues. The chain's CDR3 is CASSLDTGPYYGYTF. The DNA of the CDR3 is TGTGCCAGCAGCCTCGATACAGGCCCCTACTATGGCTACACCTTC.

The rearrangement joins TRBV30 to TRBJ1-2; D remains unclear. Germline-derived CDR1 and CDR2 are GTSNPN and SVGIG (reference sequence). The CDR3 length is 15 residues. Trimming pared 1 base from V and 2 bases from J, leaving 14 bases between. CDR3 in amino acids: CAWSGRAPWNYGYTF. CDR3 DNA sequence: TGTGCCTGGAGTGGAAGGGCGCCGTGGAACTATGGCTACACCTTC.

CDR3 residues: CASRIAGGTDTQYF. CDR3 DNA sequence: TGTGCCAGCAGGATAGCGGGGGGTACAGATACGCAGTATTTT. The rearrangement uses TRBV27 and TRBJ2-3; 10 nucleotides line up with TRBD2. From germline, CDR1 is MNHEY and CDR2 SMNVEV (reference sequence). The CDR3 sequence is 14 residues long. V gave up 6 bases and J gave up 3 bases; unmatched junction bases: 3.

CDR3 residues: CASADRAYEQYF. CDR3 coding DNA: TGTGCCAGTGCGGACAGGGCTTACGAGCAGTACTTC. V and J are TRBV19 and TRBJ2-7, with 8 bases identical to TRBD1. The germline V gene has CDR1 LNHDA and CDR2 SQIVND (reference sequence). V was clipped by 8 bases and J by 4 bases; unmatched bases: 4. This CDR3 is 12 amino acids long.

The gene calls are TRBV5-1 and TRBJ1-2; 9 nucleotides match TRBD1. CDR1 and CDR2 (germline): SGHRS, YFSETQ. This CDR3 is built from 18 residues. Trimming cost V 0 bases and J 4 bases; bases outside gene matches: 13. Written as DNA, the CDR3 is TGCGCCAGCAGCTTGGGGCCGGGACAGGGCCATCTAAGCTATGGCTACACCTTC. Translated: CASSLGPGQGHLSYGYTF.

The CDR3 here is CASSLEVSNYGYTF. In nucleotides, the CDR3 is TGTGCCAGCAGCTTAGAGGTGTCTAACTATGGCTACACCTTC. The V gene is TRBV7-9, the J gene TRBJ1-2; D not resolved. The germline V and J ends were trimmed by 1 base and 0 bases, with 6 bases remaining between them. The CDR3 loop spans 14 amino acids. Germline lookup yields CDR1 SEHNR and CDR2 FQNEAQ (reference sequence).

The genes are TRBV27 and TRBJ1-5, with 9 bases lining up with TRBD1. The CDR3 is 17 amino acids. The V segment lost 0 bases and the J segment 0 bases; nucleotides outside the gene matches: 3. The V gene's germline CDR1 is MNHEY and CDR2 SMNVEV (reference sequence). This CDR3 reads CASSLSGQGFSNQPQHF. DNA of the CDR3: TGTGCCAGCAGTTTATCGGGACAGGGTTTTAGCAATCAGCCCCAGCATTTT.

This chain links TRBV18 with TRBJ2-1, with a tentative D call TRBD1 (6 bases). This CDR3 is 15 amino acids long. The germline V gene encodes CDR1 KGHSH and CDR2 LQKENI. Trimming left V 5 bases short and J 2 bases short, with 13 bases between. The CDR3 loop is CASSSNRATYNEQFF. The CDR3 DNA reads TGTGCCAGCTCATCTAACAGGGCTACCTACAATGAGCAGTTCTTC.

The V gene is TRBV23-1, the J gene TRBJ2-2, with D perhaps matching TRBD2 (5 bases). TRBV23-1 belongs to the ORF category, with a function that is uncertain. V was trimmed by 4 bases and J by 1 base, leaving 13 bases between them. The CDR3 extends over 16 amino acids. The CDR3 is CASSLRADLNTGELFF. The CDR3 DNA follows: TGCGCCAGCAGTCTCAGAGCGGACCTGAACACCGGGGAGCTGTTTTTT.

This chain connects TRBV5-5 to TRBJ1-1, with D possibly being TRBD1 (6 bases). The V gene lost 3 bases and the J gene lost 1 base, with 10 bases spanning the gap. The V gene's germline CDR1 is SGHKS and CDR2 YYEKEE (reference sequence). The CDR3 totals 14 residues. The CDR3: CASSSGAWNTEAFF. CDR3 bases: TGTGCCAGCAGCTCGGGGGCTTGGAACACTGAAGCTTTCTTT.

The V call is TRBV20-1, the J call TRBJ2-1; 9 bases map to TRBD2. This CDR3 is 17 amino acids long. Germline V gives CDR1 DFQATT, CDR2 SNEGSKA (reference sequence). Trimming cost V 3 bases and J 9 bases; bases outside gene matches: 18. CDR3 residues: CSASGSGGPFPGTEQFF. The CDR3 nucleotides read TGCAGTGCTAGTGGTAGCGGGGGCCCCTTCCCCGGGACTGAGCAGTTCTTC.

This sequence joins TRBV29-1 and TRBJ1-1; perhaps TRBD1 as D (6 bases). This CDR3 contains 13 residues. Trimming removed 8 bases at V and 11 bases at J, with 24 bases between. Germline values: CDR1 SQVTM, CDR2 ANQGSEA. The CDR3 reads CSSEGGTNYGAFF. In nucleotides, the CDR3 is TGCAGCTCCGAGGGGGGTACCAATTATGGCGCTTTCTTT.

The gene calls are TRBV2 and TRBJ2-1; 7 bases are shared with TRBD2. After removal of 7 bases from V and 6 bases from J, the junction contained 3 bases not matched to a gene. CDR1 is SNHLY and CDR2 is FYNNEI in the germline V gene. CDR3 length equals 12 residues. The CDR3 DNA sequence: TGTGCCAGCACAGGGAGGGGCAATGAGCAGTTCTTC. This gives the protein CASTGRGNEQFF.

This chain connects TRBV24-1 to TRBJ2-2; no reliable D call. Germline V gene sequence: CDR1 KGHDR, CDR2 SFDVKD. The CDR3 is 15 residues long. The V and J ends lost 2 bases and 1 base respectively, with 7 bases between them. The CDR3 sequence is CATSDSRQNTGELFF. As DNA, the CDR3 is TGTGCCACCAGTGATTCACGGCAGAACACCGGGGAGCTGTTTTTT.

This chain links TRBV19 with TRBJ1-1; no definite D call. V gave up 10 bases and J gave up 0 bases, with 12 bases separating them. Germline lookup yields CDR1 LNHDA and CDR2 SQIVND (reference sequence). The CDR3 covers 13 residues. The CDR3 DNA follows: TGTGCCACCGCGTGGGGAATGAACACTGAAGCTTTCTTT. Amino acids: CATAWGMNTEAFF.

The chain recombines TRBV19 with TRBJ1-2; D is ambiguous. V was pared by 7 bases and J by 5 bases, with 14 bases between. The germline V gene has CDR1 LNHDA and CDR2 SQIVND (reference sequence). The CDR3 consists of 13 residues. This chain's CDR3 is CASTPRAVYGYTF. The CDR3 bases are TGTGCCAGTACCCCCCGGGCAGTATATGGCTACACCTTC. Supplemented by reference TRBV19 and TRBJ1-2, the full variable domain reads DGGITQSPKYLFRKEGQNVTLSCEQNLNHDAMYWYRQDPGQGLRLIYYSQIVNDFQKGDIAEGYSVSREKKESFPLTVTSAQKNPTAFYLCASTPRAVYGYTFGSGTRLTVV.